This T cell receptor (beta chain) originates from a study of post-analysis software for immune sequencing data. The study, taken as a whole, reports: Compared with controls, patients had more of about five TRBV segments, including TRBV5-6, TRBV5-1 and TRBV20-1.

Every TCR beta cDNA library bore unique molecular identifiers. One entry per CDR3 protein results from TCRdb running MiXCR on the PCR reads. The data contain some 700,000 distinct CDR3 sequences, approximately 60% of them singletons. The CDR3 consists of 15 residues. Germline V lookup: CDR1 SGHDT, CDR2 YYEEEE. V was cut by 5 bases and J by 6 bases, with 19 bases left in between. A word on this clonotype: Its antigen is still unknown.

The clonotype comes from a girl aged 2-15 years with multiple sclerosis. The chain combines TRBV5-6 with TRBJ2-3, with D tentatively TRBD1 (6 bases). Sequenced material: blood. CDR3 loop: CASRPGHRRWDTQYF. In nucleotides, the CDR3 is TGTGCCAGCAGGCCGGGACACCGACGATGGGATACGCAGTATTTT.